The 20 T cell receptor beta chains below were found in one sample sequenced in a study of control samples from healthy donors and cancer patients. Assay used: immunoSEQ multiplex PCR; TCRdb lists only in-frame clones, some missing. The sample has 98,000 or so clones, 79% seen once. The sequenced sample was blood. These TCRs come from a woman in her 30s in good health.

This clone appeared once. The CDR3, as DNA: TGTGCCAGCAGCTCTCCACGGACAGAGCTGAACACCGGGGAGCTGTTTTTT. Its translation: CASSSPRTELNTGELFF. The J gene is TRBJ2-2, the V gene TRBV7-8; possible D gene TRBD1, 6 bases. The germline V gene has CDR1 SGHVS and CDR2 FQNEAQ. V was clipped by 4 bases and J by 1 base, with 16 bases between them. The CDR3 covers 17 residues.

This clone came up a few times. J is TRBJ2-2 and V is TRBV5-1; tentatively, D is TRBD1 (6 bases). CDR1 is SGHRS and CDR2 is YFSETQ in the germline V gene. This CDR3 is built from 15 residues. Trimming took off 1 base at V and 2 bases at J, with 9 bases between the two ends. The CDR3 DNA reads TGCGCCAGCAGCTTGTCACAGGGAAACACCGGGGAGCTGTTTTTT. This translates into CASSLSQGNTGELFF.

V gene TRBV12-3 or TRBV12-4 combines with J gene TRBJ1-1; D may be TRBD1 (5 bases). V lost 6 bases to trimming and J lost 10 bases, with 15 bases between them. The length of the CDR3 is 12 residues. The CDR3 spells CASRVGGGIAFF. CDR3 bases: TGTGCCAGCAGGGTAGGTGGGGGAATAGCTTTCTTT.

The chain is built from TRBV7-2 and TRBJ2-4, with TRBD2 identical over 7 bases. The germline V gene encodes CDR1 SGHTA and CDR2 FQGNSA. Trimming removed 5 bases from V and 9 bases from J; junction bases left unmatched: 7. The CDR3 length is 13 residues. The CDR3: CASSGGGRGIQYF. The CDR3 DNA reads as TGTGCCAGCAGCGGAGGAGGGAGGGGCATTCAGTACTTC.

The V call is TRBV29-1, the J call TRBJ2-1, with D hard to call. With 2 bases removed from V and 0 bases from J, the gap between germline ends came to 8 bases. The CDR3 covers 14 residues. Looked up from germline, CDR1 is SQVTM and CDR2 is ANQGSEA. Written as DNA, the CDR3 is TGCAGCGTTGAAAAGGGCCGCTCCTACAATGAGCAGTTCTTC. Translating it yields CSVEKGRSYNEQFF.

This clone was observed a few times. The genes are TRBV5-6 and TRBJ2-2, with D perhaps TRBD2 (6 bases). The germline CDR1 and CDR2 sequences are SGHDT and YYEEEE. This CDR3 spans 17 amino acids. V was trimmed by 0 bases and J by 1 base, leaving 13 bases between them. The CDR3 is CASSLGETRLNTGELFF. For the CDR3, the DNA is TGTGCCAGCAGCTTGGGGGAGACTAGGTTGAACACCGGGGAGCTGTTTTTT.

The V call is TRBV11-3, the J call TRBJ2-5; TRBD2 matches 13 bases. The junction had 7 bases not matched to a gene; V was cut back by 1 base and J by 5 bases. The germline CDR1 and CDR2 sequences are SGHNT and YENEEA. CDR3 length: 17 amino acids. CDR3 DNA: TGTGCCAGCAGCTTAGGCCGACTAGCGGGGGGTCAGGAGACCCAGTACTTC. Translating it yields CASSLGRLAGGQETQYF.

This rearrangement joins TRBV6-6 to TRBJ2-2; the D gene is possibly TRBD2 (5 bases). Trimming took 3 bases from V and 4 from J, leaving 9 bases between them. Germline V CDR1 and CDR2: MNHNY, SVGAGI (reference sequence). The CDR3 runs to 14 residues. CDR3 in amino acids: CASSYGGTTGELFF. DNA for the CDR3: TGTGCCAGCAGTTATGGAGGAACCACCGGGGAGCTGTTTTTT.

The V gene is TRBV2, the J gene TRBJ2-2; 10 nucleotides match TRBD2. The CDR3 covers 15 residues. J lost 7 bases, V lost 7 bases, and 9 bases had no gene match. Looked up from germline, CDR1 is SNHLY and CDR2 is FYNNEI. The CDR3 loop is CASKGSGGAFGELFF. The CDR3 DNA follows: TGTGCCAGCAAAGGAAGCGGGGGGGCCTTCGGGGAGCTGTTTTTT.

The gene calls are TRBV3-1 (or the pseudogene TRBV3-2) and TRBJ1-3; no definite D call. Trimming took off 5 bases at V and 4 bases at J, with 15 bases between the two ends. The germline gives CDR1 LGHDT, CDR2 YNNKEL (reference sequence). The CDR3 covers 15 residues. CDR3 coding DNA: TGTGCCAGCAGCTCCGGCGAATTTTCCGGAAACACCATATATTTT. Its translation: CASSSGEFSGNTIYF.

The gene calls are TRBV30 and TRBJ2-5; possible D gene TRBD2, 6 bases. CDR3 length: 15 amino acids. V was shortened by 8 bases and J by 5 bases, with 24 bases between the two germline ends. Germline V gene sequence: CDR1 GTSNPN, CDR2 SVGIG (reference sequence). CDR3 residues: CALTLSSGFVETQYF. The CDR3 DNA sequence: TGTGCCCTGACTTTGAGTAGCGGCTTTGTGGAGACCCAGTACTTC.

DNA of the CDR3: TGTGCCATCAGCTCTACAGGGATTACTGAAGCTTTCTTT. This gives the protein CAISSTGITEAFF. This chain uses TRBV10-3 with TRBJ1-1; D is perhaps TRBD1 (6 bases). V was trimmed by 6 bases and J by 5 bases, leaving 13 bases between them. In germline, CDR1 is ENHRY, CDR2 SYGVKD. CDR3 length: 13 residues.

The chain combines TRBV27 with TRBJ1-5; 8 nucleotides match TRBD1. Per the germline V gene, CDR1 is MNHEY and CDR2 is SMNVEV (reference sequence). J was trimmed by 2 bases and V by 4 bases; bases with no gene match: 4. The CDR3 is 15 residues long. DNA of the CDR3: TGTGCCAGCAGTTCCAGGGGGCTAGGCAATCAGCCCCAGCATTTT. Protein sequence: CASSSRGLGNQPQHF.

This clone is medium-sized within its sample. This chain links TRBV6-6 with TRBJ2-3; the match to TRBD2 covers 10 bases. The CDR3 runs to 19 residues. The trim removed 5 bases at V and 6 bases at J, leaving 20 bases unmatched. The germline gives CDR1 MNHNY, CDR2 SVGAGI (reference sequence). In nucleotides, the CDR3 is TGTGCCAGCAGTCGGTCATTTAGCGGGGGGTCCTTCAAAACCGATACGCAGTATTTT. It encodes CASSRSFSGGSFKTDTQYF.

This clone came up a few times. CDR3 protein: CASSKQGERAEAFF. Here the CDR3 DNA reads TGTGCCAGCAGTAAACAGGGAGAAAGGGCTGAAGCTTTCTTT. The rearrangement links TRBV25-1 to TRBJ1-1, with D possibly being TRBD1 (6 bases). V was cut by 5 bases and J by 6 bases, with 16 bases left in between. In germline, CDR1 is MGHDK, CDR2 SYGVNS. The CDR3 covers 14 residues.

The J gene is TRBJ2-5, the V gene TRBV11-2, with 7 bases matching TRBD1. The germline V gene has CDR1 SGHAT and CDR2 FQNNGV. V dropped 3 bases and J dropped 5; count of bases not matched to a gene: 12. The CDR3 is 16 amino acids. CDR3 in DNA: TGTGCCAGCAGCTTTGAATTTGGGCAGGGGGAGGAGACCCAGTACTTC. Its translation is CASSFEFGQGEETQYF.

CDR3 sequence reads: CASSRNSGANVLTF. CDR3 nucleotide sequence: TGTGCCAGCAGCCGAAACTCTGGGGCCAACGTCCTGACTTTC. The V call is TRBV7-9, the J call TRBJ2-6; D gene uncertain. Trimming stripped 5 bases from V and 0 bases from J, with 5 bases between. This CDR3 is built from 14 residues. Germline V gives CDR1 SEHNR, CDR2 FQNEAQ (reference sequence).

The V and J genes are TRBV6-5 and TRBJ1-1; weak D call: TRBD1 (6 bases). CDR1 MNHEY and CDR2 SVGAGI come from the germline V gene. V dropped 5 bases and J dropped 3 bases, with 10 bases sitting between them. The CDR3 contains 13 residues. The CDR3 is CASSLTGYTEAFF. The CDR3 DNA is TGTGCCAGCAGTCTGACAGGTTACACTGAAGCTTTCTTT.

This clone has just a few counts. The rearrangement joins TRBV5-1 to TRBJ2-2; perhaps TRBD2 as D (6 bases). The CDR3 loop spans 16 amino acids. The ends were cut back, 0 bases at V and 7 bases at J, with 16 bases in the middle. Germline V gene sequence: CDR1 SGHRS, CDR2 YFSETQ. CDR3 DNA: TGCGCCAGCAGCTTGGCGTCTAGCGATAGTGTCGGGGAGCTGTTTTTT. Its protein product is CASSLASSDSVGELFF.

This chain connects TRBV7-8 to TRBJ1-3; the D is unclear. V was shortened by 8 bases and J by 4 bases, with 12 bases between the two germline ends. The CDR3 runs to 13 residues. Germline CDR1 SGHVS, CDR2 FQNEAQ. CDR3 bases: TGTGCCAGCGGTCCGGATTCAGGAAACACCATATATTTT. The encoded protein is CASGPDSGNTIYF.